What follows are 25 T cell receptor beta chains derived from one specimen sequenced in a study of blood T cell repertoires in COVID-19. The data were produced by immunoSEQ multiplex PCR, yet TCRdb's version contains in-frame clones alone and is incomplete. The profile covers nearly 80,000 clones, with 80% to 85% appearing a single time and about 35% taken by the ten largest. The sequenced material came from peripheral blood. The receptors shown here come from a woman between 70 and 85 years old with acute or convalescent COVID-19.

This chain uses TRBV11-2 with TRBJ1-5, with TRBD1 identical over 7 bases. J gave up 5 bases and V 3 bases, and 1 base lay outside the gene matches. CDR1 and CDR2 (germline): SGHAT, FQNNGV. This CDR3 comprises 13 residues. Here the CDR3 reads CASSFDRDQPQHF. The CDR3, as DNA: TGTGCCAGCAGCTTCGACAGGGATCAGCCCCAGCATTTT.

In regard to this clone: A far bigger clonotype differs at one base, so this is likely a read error. The gene calls are TRBV4-1 and TRBJ1-1; D call uncertain. CDR3 length equals 14 residues. The V gene's germline CDR1 is MGHRA and CDR2 YSYEKL. CDR3 coding DNA: TGCGCCCGCAGCCAACTCGACTGGAACACTGAAGCTTTCTTT. Translated, it gives CARSQLDWNTEAFF.

This chain links TRBV11-2 with TRBJ2-5, with 7 positions matching TRBD2. The CDR3 has 15 residues. The ends lost 6 bases at V and 5 bases at J; junction bases unmatched: 12. Germline loops: CDR1 SGHAT, CDR2 FQNNGV. The DNA for the CDR3 is TGTGCCAGCAGTCCCGTGGGGGGGTTCCTCGAGACCCAGTACTTC. Residues: CASSPVGGFLETQYF.

This chain joins TRBV29-1 and TRBJ1-2; no reliable D call. The CDR3 runs 13 residues. V lost 5 bases and J 9 bases, leaving 19 bases between the germline ends. CDR1 SQVTM and CDR2 ANQGSEA come from the germline V gene. The CDR3 DNA reads as TGCAGCGTTTATCTCAGGTCCCCCTTTCGCTACACCTTC. Residues: CSVYLRSPFRYTF.

J is TRBJ1-5 and V is TRBV27; 7 bases are shared with TRBD1. V shed 5 bases and J 5 bases; nucleotides not matched to a gene: 9. CDR1 MNHEY and CDR2 SMNVEV come from the germline V gene (reference sequence). The CDR3 totals 15 residues. CDR3: CASSADRWGDQPQHF. The CDR3 DNA sequence: TGTGCCAGCAGTGCGGACAGGTGGGGGGATCAGCCCCAGCATTTT.

This clone was seen more than once but under ten times. The chain has TRBV4-1 and TRBJ2-1, with TRBD2 as a possible D gene (6 bases). The ends were cut back, 1 base at V and 8 bases at J, with 18 bases in the middle. In germline, CDR1 is MGHRA, CDR2 YSYEKL. The CDR3 is 16 residues long. CDR3 bases: TGCGCCAGCAGCCAAGTTGATTACGGGAGTGTGGATGAGCAGTTCTTC. This encodes CASSQVDYGSVDEQFF.

The chain recombines TRBV5-6 with TRBJ1-2; tentatively, D is TRBD1 (6 bases). The germline CDR1 and CDR2 sequences are SGHDT and YYEEEE. Trimming took 4 bases from V and 6 from J, leaving 19 bases between them. The CDR3 has 15 amino acids. The CDR3 is CASSANPTGSNGYTF. CDR3 bases: TGTGCCAGCAGCGCGAACCCAACAGGGTCGAATGGCTACACCTTC.

This chain links TRBV20-1 with TRBJ1-3, with D perhaps matching TRBD1 (6 bases). Germline loops: CDR1 DFQATT, CDR2 SNEGSKA (reference sequence). The CDR3 contains 14 residues. Trimming shortened V by 3 bases and J by 8 bases, and 17 bases separated the two germline ends. The CDR3, as DNA: TGCAGTGCTAGTCACAGGGAGGGTAGTCACACCATATATTTT. Its translation is CSASHREGSHTIYF.

This clone has just a few counts. The CDR3 reads CASSQWLRQPQHF. The CDR3 DNA is TGTGCCAGCAGCCAATGGTTGAGACAGCCCCAGCATTTT. The V gene is TRBV7-2, the J gene TRBJ1-5, with D unresolved. V lost 5 bases and J 7 bases, leaving 12 bases between the germline ends. CDR3 length equals 13 residues. CDR1 is SGHTA, CDR2 FQGNSA, per germline. The full variable domain, with the rest looked up from reference TRBV7-2 and TRBJ1-5, is GAGVSQSPSNKVTEKGKDVELRCDPISGHTALYWYRQSLGQGLEFLIYFQGNSAPDKSGLPSDRFSAERTGGSVSTLTIQRTQQEDSAVYLCASSQWLRQPQHFGDGTRLSIL.

In this sample, this clone turned up once. J is TRBJ2-7 and V is TRBV7-9, with 9 nucleotides matching TRBD1. Germline trimming cut 5 bases from V and 2 bases from J; bases unmatched to any gene: 10. This CDR3 region has 16 residues. Germline V gene sequence: CDR1 SEHNR, CDR2 FQNEAQ (reference sequence). The CDR3 loop is CASSPGQGKRAYEQYF. In nucleotides, the CDR3 is TGTGCCAGCAGCCCGGGACAGGGCAAGCGGGCCTACGAGCAGTACTTC. The whole variable domain, filled in from reference TRBV7-9 and TRBJ2-7, reads DTGVSQNPRHKITKRGQNVTFRCDPISEHNRLYWYRQTLGQGPEFLTYFQNEAQLEKSRLLSDRFSAERPKGSFSTLEIQRTEQGDSAMYLCASSPGQGKRAYEQYFGPGTRLTVT.

The chain employs TRBV4-1 and TRBJ1-3, with a tentative D call TRBD1 (5 bases). Germline values: CDR1 MGHRA, CDR2 YSYEKL. Trimming took 2 bases from V and 1 from J, leaving 15 bases between them. This CDR3 comprises 17 residues. The CDR3, as DNA: TGCGCCAGCAGCCAACAGGGCGGCTTTCCGTCTGGAAACACCATATATTTT. The encoded protein is CASSQQGGFPSGNTIYF.

The chain carries TRBV9 and TRBJ2-1; 7 bases agree with TRBD2. This CDR3 has 15 amino acids. Losses at the gene ends were 0 bases for V and 3 bases for J; bases not matched to a gene: 3. Germline loops: CDR1 SGDLS, CDR2 YYNGEE. For the CDR3, the DNA is TGTGCCAGCAGCGTAGATCCGGGGGGCTACAATGAGCAGTTCTTC. This sequence encodes CASSVDPGGYNEQFF.

V gene TRBV3-1 (or the pseudogene TRBV3-2) combines with J gene TRBJ2-3; 7 positions match TRBD2. The CDR3 is 17 amino acids. CDR1 and CDR2 (germline): LGHDT, YNNKEL (reference sequence). The ends lost 4 bases at V and 3 bases at J; junction bases unmatched: 13. CDR3 DNA sequence: TGTGCCAGCAGCCCCCGATCGGGGGGAGGGCCGACAGATACGCAGTATTTT. Its translation: CASSPRSGGGPTDTQYF.

The chain carries TRBV10-3 and TRBJ2-1; 9 bases line up with TRBD2. The CDR3 spans 15 residues. Per the germline V gene, CDR1 is ENHRY and CDR2 is SYGVKD. V dropped 1 base and J dropped 6; count of bases not matched to a gene: 4. The CDR3 sequence: CAISELAGDVNEQFF. For the CDR3, the DNA is TGTGCCATCAGTGAGTTAGCGGGAGACGTCAATGAGCAGTTCTTC.

This chain links TRBV10-3 with TRBJ2-3; TRBD2 matches at 7 bases. Germline CDR1 ENHRY, CDR2 SYGVKD. J gave up 6 bases and V 3 bases, and 9 bases lay outside the gene matches. The CDR3 is made up of 15 amino acids. CDR3 bases: TGTGCCATCAGTGACGACGCCCGGGGGGACGATACGCAGTATTTT. It encodes CAISDDARGDDTQYF.

This chain links TRBV5-4 with TRBJ2-1; unclear D gene. The germline V gene has CDR1 SGHNT and CDR2 YYREEE (reference sequence). V was clipped by 4 bases and J by 4 bases, with 15 bases between them. CDR3 length: 15 amino acids. In DNA form, the CDR3 reads TGTGCCAGCAGCCGAACAACCCGCTTTTACAATGAGCAGTTCTTC. Protein sequence: CASSRTTRFYNEQFF.

The chain links TRBV13 to TRBJ1-1; D is unclear. Germline CDR1 reads PRHDT; CDR2 reads FYEKMQ (reference sequence). Trimming took 5 bases from V and 4 from J, leaving 11 bases between them. This CDR3 has 13 amino acids. In DNA, the CDR3 is TGTGCCAGCAGCGTCTTGACTGGCACTGAAGCTTTCTTT. It is translated as CASSVLTGTEAFF.

The chain recombines TRBV3-1 (or the pseudogene TRBV3-2) with TRBJ2-5, with D perhaps TRBD2 (6 bases). The length of the CDR3 is 17 residues. V dropped 4 bases and J dropped 9 bases, with 27 bases sitting between them. CDR1 and CDR2 (germline): LGHDT, YNNKEL (reference sequence). The DNA for the CDR3 is TGTGCCAGCAGCCCTACGTCCGGGGCGCGGACTGGGGGGTCCCAGTACTTC. This codes for CASSPTSGARTGGSQYF.

CDR3 DNA: TGCGCCAGCAGTATTGCCATAGCGGGGTACTACGAGCAGTACTTC. Amino acid sequence: CASSIAIAGYYEQYF. This sequence joins TRBV5-1 and TRBJ2-7, with 8 bases that match TRBD2. CDR3 length: 15 residues. V lost 5 bases and J lost 3; bases outside the gene matches: 10. Germline V gene lookup returns CDR1 SGHRS and CDR2 YFSETQ.

The chain uses TRBV5-5 and TRBJ2-3, with D unresolved. The CDR3 spans 12 residues. Deletions cut 4 bases from V and 1 base from J, with 4 bases between. The germline CDR1 and CDR2 sequences are SGHKS and YYEKEE (reference sequence). The CDR3 sequence is CASSLRTDTQYF. As DNA, the CDR3 is TGTGCCAGCAGCCTCCGCACAGATACGCAGTATTTT.

The DNA of the CDR3 is TGTGCCAGTAGTATTTCCGGGGGAAGGCTGTTTTTT. Amino acid sequence: CASSISGGRLFF. The gene calls are TRBV19 and TRBJ1-4; TRBD1 might be the D (5 bases). Looked up from germline, CDR1 is LNHDA and CDR2 is SQIVND (reference sequence). The ends were cut back, 3 bases at V and 14 bases at J, with 13 bases in the middle. CDR3 length: 12 residues.

The chain employs TRBV6-6 and TRBJ1-2; 7 bases are shared with TRBD1. Germline assignment: CDR1 MNHNY and CDR2 SVGAGI (reference sequence). V trimming: 0 bases; J trimming: 8 bases; junction bases outside the gene matches: 12. The CDR3 runs 16 residues. CDR3 protein: CASSYSGTGDAEGYTF. CDR3 nucleotides: TGTGCCAGCAGTTACTCGGGAACAGGGGATGCGGAAGGCTACACCTTC.

The chain employs TRBV10-1 and TRBJ2-6; 8 nucleotides line up with TRBD2. The CDR3 contains 17 residues. Germline trimming cut 6 bases from V and 3 bases from J; bases unmatched to any gene: 10. The germline gives CDR1 WNHNN, CDR2 SYGVQD (reference sequence). The CDR3 sequence: CASSPGLGQNGANVLTF. The CDR3 nucleotides read TGCGCCAGCAGCCCGGGACTAGGACAGAATGGGGCCAACGTCCTGACTTTC.

This clone was picked up one time. The chain has TRBV9 and TRBJ2-2, with TRBD2 matching over 7 bases. CDR3 length: 21 amino acids. The junction had 28 bases not matched to a gene; V was cut back by 3 bases and J by 8 bases. Germline V gene sequence: CDR1 SGDLS, CDR2 YYNGEE. CDR3 amino acids: CASSASGYPRGLGDRTGELFF. As DNA, the CDR3 is TGTGCCAGCAGCGCATCAGGGTACCCACGTGGACTAGGGGATCGGACTGGGGAGCTGTTTTTT.

The rearrangement uses TRBV6-5 and TRBJ1-6, with D possibly TRBD1 on 6 matching bases. Trimming took off 2 bases at V and 9 bases at J, with 14 bases between the two ends. Germline lookup yields CDR1 MNHEY and CDR2 SVGAGI. The CDR3 has 15 amino acids. CDR3 DNA sequence: TGTGCCAGCAGTTACACAACAGGGCGTGGTTCACCCCTCCACTTT. It specifies CASSYTTGRGSPLHF.